Listed below are T cell receptor beta chains from one sample, sequenced in a study of CD8 T cells in Susac syndrome. Via MiXCR, TCRdb re-called the immunoSEQ multiplex PCR reads, giving one row per CDR3 protein. The data contain approximately 150,000 distinct CDR3 sequences, approximately 94% of them seen just once; the ten biggest clones take up approximately 0.08%. Material for sequencing was CD4+ T cells from PBMCs. The receptors derive from a human donor with Susac syndrome. CDR3s include the opening cysteine and the closing phenylalanine or tryptophan. A D gene is named only where the DNA matches it firmly. Clone size, where shown, is once, few, many, or a class for clones that have expanded.

>.|TRBD1|16|TRBV9|TRBJ2-5
TGTGCCAGCAGCGTAGACCGGGACAGACAGCAAGAGACCCAGTACTTC
CASSVDRDRQQETQYF
>.|TRBD1|13|TRBV12-3/TRBV12-4|TRBJ1-2
TGTGCCAGCAGTGCCCGGGACAGGGCTGGCTACACCTTC
CASSARDRAGYTF
>.|.|10|TRBV20-1|TRBJ1-3
TGCAGTGCTGCTGGTAACACCATATATTTT
CSAAGNTIYF
>.|.|14|TRBV20-1|TRBJ2-1
TGCAGTGCTACGACCGGTATCCTTGGCTATGAGCAGTTCTTC
CSATTGILGYEQFF
>.|TRBD2|15|TRBV5-4|TRBJ2-2
TGTGCCAGCAGCTTGGACGCCGGGGGGACCGGGGAGCTGTTTTTT
CASSLDAGGTGELFF
>.|.|13|TRBV28|TRBJ1-2
TGTGCCAGCAGAACCGGGACACCAGGGGGCTACACCTTC
CASRTGTPGGYTF
>.|.|15|TRBV28|TRBJ2-2
TGTGCCAGCGGAGATAGACTAGAGGTTCCCGGGGAGCTGTTTTTT
CASGDRLEVPGELFF
>.|TRBD2|15|TRBV7-9|TRBJ2-7
TGTGCCAGCAGCGGGGTAGGCGGGAGCTCCTACGAGCAGTACTTC
CASSGVGGSSYEQYF
>.|.|14|TRBV28|TRBJ1-1
TGTGCCAGCAGTCCCACTGGATCGCCACGAGCAGCTTTCTTT
CASSPTGSPRAAFF
>.|.|13|TRBV7-7|TRBJ2-5
TGTGCCAGCAGCGCGGATTTAGGAGAGACCCAGTACTTC
CASSADLGETQYF
>.|TRBD2|16|TRBV4-1|TRBJ2-5
TGCGCCAGCAGCCAAGACCGAACTAGCGCGGGAGAGACCCAGTACTTC
CASSQDRTSAGETQYF
>.|TRBD1|14|TRBV5-1|TRBJ2-1
TGCGCCAGCAGCTTGTCGAGGGGGCGGGATGAGCAGTTCTTC
CASSLSRGRDEQFF
>.|TRBD1|15|TRBV20-1|TRBJ2-7
TGCAGTGCTCGGACGGGACAGGGACTGACCTACGAGCAGTACTTC
CSARTGQGLTYEQYF
>.|.|12|TRBV7-9|TRBJ1-2
TGTGCCAGCAGCTTAGATCAGTATGGCTACACCTTC
CASSLDQYGYTF
>once|TRBD1|12|TRBV29-1|TRBJ2-7
TGCAGCGTTGGACAGGGGGTAGGGGAGCAGTACTTC
CSVGQGVGEQYF
>.|.|14|TRBV5-6|TRBJ1-2
TGTGCCAGCAGCCTGCCGAAGGGGGGTGAAGGCTACACCTTC
CASSLPKGGEGYTF
>.|.|13|TRBV12-3/TRBV12-4|TRBJ1-2
TGTGCCAGCAGTTTCCAAGTTGGCTATGGCTACACCTTC
CASSFQVGYGYTF
>.|TRBD1|16|TRBV7-6|TRBJ2-5
TGTGCCAGCAGCCCAGAGTGGACAGGGGGCCGGGAGACCCAGTACTTC
CASSPEWTGGRETQYF
>.|TRBD2|14|TRBV4-2|TRBJ2-1
TGTGCCAGCAGCCCCGAGCGGAGGGAGGGAGAGCAGTTCTTC
CASSPERREGEQFF
>.|.|16|TRBV25-1|TRBJ2-3
TGTGCCAGCAGTACACGGACAGCGCCGACAACAGATACGCAGTATTTT
CASSTRTAPTTDTQYF
>once|.|14|TRBV20-1|TRBJ2-1
TGCAGTGCTAGTCGGGGGTCGGTAGGCAATGAGCAGTTCTTC
CSASRGSVGNEQFF
>.|.|14|TRBV4-2|TRBJ2-7
TGTGCCAGCAGCCTTGCGCAGGGGAAGAACGAGCAGTACTTC
CASSLAQGKNEQYF
>.|.|12|TRBV29-1|TRBJ1-1
TGCAGCGGGAGTAGGGGGAACACTGAAGCTTTCTTT
CSGSRGNTEAFF
>.|.|16|TRBV3-1|TRBJ2-1
TGTGCCAGCAGCCCCGAGGGACGGCCTAACTACAATGAGCAGTTCTTC
CASSPEGRPNYNEQFF
>.|.|14|TRBV14|TRBJ2-1
TGTGCCAGCAGCCGCCGGGGGTGGGACAATGAGCAGTTCTTC
CASSRRGWDNEQFF
>.|.|15|TRBV29-1|TRBJ1-3
TGCAGCGTCGCTGACAACTATTACTCTGGAAACACCATATATTTT
CSVADNYYSGNTIYF
>.|TRBD2|14|TRBV7-2|TRBJ2-1
TGTGCCAGCTCTCCGAGCCGGGAGGCTCCACGGGGATTCTTC
CASSPSREAPRGFF
>.|TRBD1|17|TRBV20-1|TRBJ2-1
TGCAGTGCGCGGGACAGGGGGGAGAAAAGCTCCTACAATGAGCAGTTCTTC
CSARDRGEKSSYNEQFF
>.|.|13|TRBV28|TRBJ1-5
TGTGCCAGCAGACTGCGACGGGAACAGCCCCAGCATTTT
CASRLRREQPQHF
>.|.|13|TRBV6-4|TRBJ1-1
TGTGCCAGCAGCCACGGAGTCGGCACTGAAGCTTTCTTT
CASSHGVGTEAFF
>.|.|15|TRBV21-1|TRBJ1-6
TGTGCCAGCAGCAAAGGGACAGGGAATAATTCACCCCTCCACTTT
CASSKGTGNNSPLHF
>.|.|12|TRBV7-3|TRBJ2-1
TGTGCCAGCAGCTTAGATCTGGATGAGCAGTTCTTC
CASSLDLDEQFF
>.|.|15|TRBV7-2|TRBJ1-5
TGTGCCAGCAGCTTGCGAGCAGGTCACAATCAGCCCCAGCATTTT
CASSLRAGHNQPQHF
>.|.|14|TRBV7-9|TRBJ1-2
TGTGCCAGCAGCCCAGACAGGCGTAACTATGGCTACACCTTC
CASSPDRRNYGYTF
>.|TRBD1|15|TRBV12-3/TRBV12-4|TRBJ1-1
TGTGCCAGCAGTTTACTGGGACAGGGGGCTACTGAAGCTTTCTTT
CASSLLGQGATEAFF
>.|.|11|TRBV29-1|TRBJ1-1
TGCAGCGCCGGGGCAGTCACTGAAGCTTTCTTT
CSAGAVTEAFF
>.|.|17|TRBV11-2|TRBJ2-3
TGTGCCAGCAGCACAAGGGCCGCGCCCGCTAGCACAGATACGCAGTATTTT
CASSTRAAPASTDTQYF
>.|.|13|TRBV28|TRBJ2-5
TGTGCCAGCAAACCCGGGCCACAAGAGACCCAGTACTTC
CASKPGPQETQYF
>.|.|15|TRBV5-1|TRBJ2-1
TGCGCCAGCAGCTTGGTTGTGGGGCCGGACACCAAACAGTTCTTC
CASSLVVGPDTKQFF
>.|TRBD1|16|TRBV5-6|TRBJ1-1
TGTGCCAGCAGCTTCTTAGGACAGGGGAGGGACACTGAAGCTTTCTTT
CASSFLGQGRDTEAFF
>.|TRBD1|15|TRBV7-2|TRBJ2-7
TGTGCCAGCAGTCATCACAGGGGCCTCGCCTACGAGCAGTACTTC
CASSHHRGLAYEQYF
>.|.|12|TRBV28|TRBJ1-5
TGTGCCAGCAGTTTCCAGGGTCAACCCCAGCATTTT
CASSFQGQPQHF